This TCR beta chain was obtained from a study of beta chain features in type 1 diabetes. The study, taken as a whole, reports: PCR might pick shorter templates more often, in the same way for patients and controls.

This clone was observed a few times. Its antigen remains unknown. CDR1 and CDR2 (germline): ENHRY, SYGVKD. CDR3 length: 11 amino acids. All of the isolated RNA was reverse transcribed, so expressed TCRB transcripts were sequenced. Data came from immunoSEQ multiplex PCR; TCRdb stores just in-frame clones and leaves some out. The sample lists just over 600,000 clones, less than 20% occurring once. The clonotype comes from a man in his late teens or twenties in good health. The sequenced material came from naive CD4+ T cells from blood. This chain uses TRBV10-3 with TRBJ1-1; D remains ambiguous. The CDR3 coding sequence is TGTGCTACCACACAAAACACTGAAGCTTTCTTT. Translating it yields CATTQNTEAFF.